A selection of T cell receptor beta chains follows, all from one sample in a study of blood T cell repertoires in COVID-19. Repertoires were generated with immunoSEQ multiplex PCR, while TCRdb's copy carries only in-frame clones and drops some. The table records roughly 300,000 clones, approximately 90% of them present only once. The specimen was peripheral blood. The receptor source for this set is a woman aged 25 to 39 with COVID-19, enrolled during active disease. The CDR3 runs from the conserved cysteine through the conserved F or W. Fields, in order: clone size, V gene, D gene, J gene, CDR3 DNA, CDR3 protein. The D gene is left open where the match is weak. Some rows mark clone size as missing; the rest say once, few, many or name a class of expanded clone.

>-|TRBV2|-|TRBJ2-3
TGTGCCAGCAGTGAAGCCCAGGGCAGATCGCAGTATTTT
CASSEAQGRSQYF
>-|TRBV6-5|-|TRBJ2-7
TGTGCCAGCAGTTACGGTGCGACGGGCGAGCAGTACTTC
CASSYGATGEQYF
>-|TRBV28|-|TRBJ1-2
TGTGCCAGCAGTAACCCCGGGGAACTCGGAGGCTACACCTTC
CASSNPGELGGYTF
>-|TRBV9|-|TRBJ1-1
TGTGCCAGCAGCGAAGAGCCCACAGTTAAGGTTAAAGCTTTCTTT
CASSEEPTVKVKAFF
>-|TRBV6-5|TRBD2|TRBJ2-1
TGTGCCAGCGGGGTACGGGAGGGGGTGCAGTTCTTC
CASGVREGVQFF
>-|TRBV4-1|-|TRBJ2-7
TGCGCCAGCAGCCAACCCTGGACTGGTACCTACGAGCAGTACTTC
CASSQPWTGTYEQYF
>-|TRBV4-2|-|TRBJ2-7
TGTGCCAGCAGCCACCGGGACTCCTACGAGCAGTACTTC
CASSHRDSYEQYF
>-|TRBV3-1/TRBV3-2|TRBD2|TRBJ2-3
TGTGCCAGCAGCCAGGAGAGTAGCGGGAGAGAAGATACGCAGTATTTT
CASSQESSGREDTQYF
>-|TRBV11-2|TRBD2|TRBJ2-3
TGTGCCAGCAGACATAGCGGGGACTTCACAGATACGCAGTATTTT
CASRHSGDFTDTQYF
>-|TRBV19|TRBD1|TRBJ2-7
TGTGCCAGTAGCGCGACAGGGATTGGGTACGAGCAGTACTTC
CASSATGIGYEQYF
>-|TRBV27|-|TRBJ1-1
TGTGCCAGCAGTTTAAAACACCCGAACACTGAAGCTTTCTTT
CASSLKHPNTEAFF
>-|TRBV6-6|TRBD1|TRBJ2-2
TGTGCCAGCAGTCGGACCCCCGGGACAGGGAACACCGGGGAGCTGTTTTTT
CASSRTPGTGNTGELFF
>-|TRBV6-6|TRBD2|TRBJ2-1
TGTGCCAGCAGTATAGGACTAGCGGGGGCGAGGGATGAGCAGTTCTTC
CASSIGLAGARDEQFF
>-|TRBV10-1|-|TRBJ1-1
TGCGCCAGCAGTGAGCGCAGTATCGCGGAGGCTTTCTTT
CASSERSIAEAFF
>-|TRBV30|-|TRBJ1-1
TGTGCCTGGAGTGTACGATGGGCAGGAGGTACAATGAACACTGAAGCTTTCTTT
CAWSVRWAGGTMNTEAFF
>once|TRBV6-5|TRBD1|TRBJ1-2
TGTGCCAGCAGAGGACAGGGGGCGGACTATGGCTACACCTTC
CASRGQGADYGYTF
>-|TRBV7-9|-|TRBJ1-1
TGTGCCAGCAGCCAACGGCAGGGAGGGAGCACTGAAGCTTTCTTT
CASSQRQGGSTEAFF
>-|TRBV7-9|TRBD2|TRBJ2-2
TGTGCCAGCAGCTTAACTAGCGGGATGAACACCGGGGAGCTGTTTTTT
CASSLTSGMNTGELFF
>-|TRBV19|-|TRBJ2-7
TGTGCCAGTAGTATAGGGGGAGGCTACGAGCAGTACTTC
CASSIGGGYEQYF
>-|TRBV6-2/TRBV6-3|TRBD1|TRBJ1-4
TGTGCCAGCAGTTACTCGACAGGGGCAATGCAAAAACTGTTTTTT
CASSYSTGAMQKLFF
>-|TRBV11-3|-|TRBJ2-7
TGTGCCAGCAGCTTAGCCCCAAGCGCCTACGAGCAGTACTTC
CASSLAPSAYEQYF
>-|TRBV11-2|-|TRBJ2-1
TGTGCCAGCAGCTTAGTGGCAGGAGGGGTTGAGCAGTTCTTC
CASSLVAGGVEQFF
>-|TRBV10-3|-|TRBJ1-1
TGTGCCATCGCTCAGACGGGGGTTTCACTTCAACCGGTCACTGAAGCTTTCTTT
CAIAQTGVSLQPVTEAFF
>-|TRBV4-1|TRBD2|TRBJ2-3
TGCGCCAGCAGCCCCCGACTAGCGGGAGGGCAAGATACGCAGTATTTT
CASSPRLAGGQDTQYF
>-|TRBV2|TRBD2|TRBJ2-7
TGTGCCAGCAAGGTGCAAAGCGGGATAGGATACGAGCAGTACTTC
CASKVQSGIGYEQYF
>-|TRBV19|-|TRBJ1-4
TGTGCCAGTAGTATAGCACACAAGGAAAAACTGTTTTTT
CASSIAHKEKLFF
>once|TRBV18|TRBD2|TRBJ2-1
TGTGCCAGCTCACCGGAGCTAGCGGGAGGGGTTGGTGAGCAGTTCTTC
CASSPELAGGVGEQFF
>once|TRBV19|-|TRBJ1-4
TGTGCCAGTAGTATGGGCCCATCAACTAATGAAAAACTGTTTTTT
CASSMGPSTNEKLFF
>-|TRBV28|-|TRBJ2-1
TGTGCCAGCAGGAGCGGTAGCTCCTACAATGAGCAGTTCTTC
CASRSGSSYNEQFF
>-|TRBV19|-|TRBJ1-4
TGTGCCAGTAGTATTTCTCCAGGTCTTAATGAAAAACTGTTTTTT
CASSISPGLNEKLFF
>-|TRBV19|TRBD1|TRBJ2-7
TGTGCCAGTAGCCCGACCGGGACAGGGTTGTACGAGCAGTACTTC
CASSPTGTGLYEQYF
>-|TRBV7-2|TRBD1|TRBJ2-7
TGTGCCAGCAGCTTATTCCAGGGACAGTCCTACGAGCAGTACTTC
CASSLFQGQSYEQYF
>-|TRBV9|-|TRBJ1-2
TGTGCCAGCAGCGTAGGGAGGGGCGGGAACTATGGCTACACCTTC
CASSVGRGGNYGYTF
>-|TRBV6-5|TRBD1|TRBJ2-7
TGTGCCAGCAGTTACTGGGACAGGGCCAACGAGCAGTACTTC
CASSYWDRANEQYF
>-|TRBV27|TRBD2|TRBJ2-3
TGTGCCAGGTTTCTAGCGGGAGTGGATACGCAGTATTTT
CARFLAGVDTQYF